Shown below are 10 T cell receptor beta chains from a single sample sequenced in a study of sequential checkpoint blockade in melanoma. Treatment meaning: randomized to nivolumab then ipilimumab (arm A) or the reverse (arm B). TCRdb's table, derived via immunoSEQ multiplex PCR, lists solely in-frame clones and lacks some. The sample lists 1,500 to 2,000 clones; roughly 25% were seen once. The specimen comprised tumor tissue (inferred from file names), sampled from a patient given nivolumab and ipilimumab in sequence. The source is a human donor with melanoma.

V is TRBV15 and J is TRBJ2-1; 14 bases are shared with TRBD2. The J segment lost 8 bases and the V segment lost 2 bases, leaving 5 bases of the junction unmatched. The germline CDR1 and CDR2 sequences are LNHNV and YYDKDF (reference sequence). The CDR3 totals 16 residues. CDR3 region: CATSRSPGLAGDEQFF. The CDR3 nucleotides read TGTGCCACCAGCAGATCCCCGGGACTAGCGGGGGATGAGCAGTTCTTC.

The chain links TRBV6-8 to TRBJ2-5; maybe TRBD2 (5 bases). The germline gives CDR1 MNHGY, CDR2 SAAAGT. Trimming removed 6 bases from V and 1 base from J, with 15 bases in between. CDR3 length equals 15 residues. This chain's CDR3 is CASRNPSPFQETQYF. CDR3 nucleotides: TGTGCCAGCAGAAACCCTAGCCCTTTCCAAGAGACCCAGTACTTC.

In its sample, this clone was seen a few times. The genes are TRBV9 and TRBJ1-6; D gene unclear. The germline V gene has CDR1 SGDLS and CDR2 YYNGEE. Deletions cut 0 bases from V and 10 bases from J, with 11 bases between. This CDR3 contains 14 residues. CDR3 loop: CASSVGRDESPLHF. CDR3 sequence (DNA): TGTGCCAGCAGCGTAGGACGAGATGAGTCACCCCTCCACTTT.

This clone was seen a few times. The chain employs TRBV6-8 and TRBJ2-3; TRBD1 aligns across 7 bases. This CDR3 contains 20 residues. V was pared by 0 bases and J by 0 bases, with 15 bases of the junction left unmatched. Germline V gene data show CDR1 as MNHGY and CDR2 as SAAAGT. The CDR3 sequence: CASSYSPYKTGPISTDTQYF. CDR3 DNA: TGTGCCAGCAGTTACTCGCCATACAAGACAGGGCCGATTAGCACAGATACGCAGTATTTT.

In its sample, this clone is medium-sized. This rearrangement joins TRBV11-3 to TRBJ2-4; 10 bases align to TRBD2. The length of the CDR3 is 15 residues. J lost 7 bases, V lost 5 bases, and 8 bases had no gene match. The germline CDR1 and CDR2 sequences are SGHNT and YENEEA. The CDR3 region is CASSMTSGSRNIQYF. The CDR3 region has the DNA TGTGCCAGCAGCATGACTAGCGGGTCCAGGAACATTCAGTACTTC.

This clone is labeled as large (0.1 to 1%). This chain links TRBV6-8 with TRBJ2-2; D is unresolved. This CDR3 has 13 residues. Germline values: CDR1 MNHGY, CDR2 SAAAGT. Trimming stripped 2 bases from V and 3 bases from J, with 4 bases between. The CDR3 coding sequence is TGTGCCAGCAGTTACCAAGACACCGGGGAGCTGTTTTTT. It is translated as CASSYQDTGELFF.

This clone was seen more than once but under ten times. The chain carries TRBV6-8 and TRBJ1-1; TRBD1 is a possible D gene (5 bases). The V gene's germline CDR1 is MNHGY and CDR2 SAAAGT. The V end was cut by 5 bases, the J end by 0 bases, with 10 bases between. The CDR3 runs 14 residues. The CDR3 DNA follows: TGTGCCAGCAGTGCACAGGACCTGAACACTGAAGCTTTCTTT. Its protein product is CASSAQDLNTEAFF.

CDR3: CAISGTVRGNTIYF. The CDR3 DNA reads TGTGCCATCAGCGGGACTGTTCGTGGAAACACCATATATTTT. V is TRBV6-8 and J is TRBJ1-3; D might be TRBD1 (5 bases). Looked up from germline, CDR1 is MNHGY and CDR2 is SAAAGT. Trimming stripped 10 bases from V and 3 bases from J, with 16 bases between. The CDR3 covers 14 residues.

This clone was counted between two and nine times. The rearrangement links TRBV6-8 to TRBJ1-6; tentative D call: TRBD1 (6 bases). The CDR3 is made up of 14 amino acids. V was cut by 6 bases and J by 10 bases, with 16 bases left in between. CDR1 MNHGY and CDR2 SAAAGT come from the germline V gene. The CDR3 DNA follows: TGTGCCAGCAGGGAGGGGGGTCTTAACTCACCCCTCCACTTT. Translation: CASREGGLNSPLHF.

The table lists this clone with a count of one. This sequence joins TRBV29-1 and TRBJ2-7; D unresolved. Between the trimmed V and J ends, which lost 2 bases and 3 bases, there was a span of 14 bases. From germline, CDR1 is SQVTM and CDR2 ANQGSEA. This CDR3 spans 14 amino acids. CDR3 nucleotides: TGCAGCGTTGAAAGACACCCAGGAGTCTACGAGCAGTACTTC. Its translation: CSVERHPGVYEQYF.